This TCR beta chain emerged from a study of cytomegalovirus exposure and HLA in healthy donors. Broader study findings: Within the data, a cluster of highly shared sequence variants was likely a sequencing artifact.

In regard to this clone: Its antigen is as yet unknown.

The PCR employed 60 Vbeta primers together with 13 Jbeta primers. TCRdb's copy holds only in-frame clones and misses some; the assay was immunoSEQ multiplex PCR. The sample carries approximately 100,000 clones, roughly 85% recorded once. Healthy bone marrow donors made up the donors. The specimen was PBMCs. This receptor was identified in a man aged 40-49 years in good health and CMV-seropositive.

In DNA form, the CDR3 reads TGTGCCAGCAGCTCTGGACAGGGGGCGAGGGGCTACACCTTC. It specifies CASSSGQGARGYTF. V usage is TRBV7-2 and J usage is TRBJ1-2, with TRBD1 matching 11 bases. Germline V gene sequence: CDR1 SGHTA, CDR2 FQGNSA. V shed 4 bases, J shed 8 bases, and the junction held 6 bases outside the gene matches. The length of the CDR3 is 14 residues.